The clone carrying this T cell receptor (beta chain) was counted many times. Its antigen is unknown. Trimming took off 4 bases at V and 2 bases at J, with 17 bases between the two ends. This CDR3 spans 15 amino acids. Germline V gene lookup returns CDR1 SQVTM and CDR2 ANQGSEA. These data belong to a study of regulatory T cells in long-lasting Graves disease. Study context: Persistent Graves' disease meant over 5 years of antithyroid drugs with positive TSH receptor antibodies.

Time point denoted: persistent/refractory GD, antithyroid drugs over 5 years with positive TRAb. The TCR library used RNA extracted from PBMCs. Patient provenance is recorded as an endocrinology department in Xi'an, China. Points from the study as a whole: Whereas new patients shared 870 or so public clonotypes, persistent patients shared more, at 2,500 to 3,500. Among samples with persistent disease, TRBV28, TRBJ1-2 and TRBJ2-5 were favored.

Researchers made TCR beta libraries by using iRepertoire HTBI primers and running Arm-PCR on CDR3 regions. Via MiXCR, TCRdb re-called the multiplex PCR reads, giving one row per CDR3 protein. The sample has 420,000 or so distinct CDR3 sequences; around 24% are singletons. The receptor's source is a female donor with Graves disease. V gene TRBV29-1 combines with J gene TRBJ2-5; a weak D match, TRBD1 (5 bases). The sequencing here drew on peripheral blood mononuclear cells (PBMCs), taken when the disease was refractory, from a patient treated with antithyroid drugs. CDR3 in amino acids: CSVAGHGNNQETQYF. Here the CDR3 DNA reads TGCAGCGTTGCAGGGCATGGCAATAATCAAGAGACCCAGTACTTC.